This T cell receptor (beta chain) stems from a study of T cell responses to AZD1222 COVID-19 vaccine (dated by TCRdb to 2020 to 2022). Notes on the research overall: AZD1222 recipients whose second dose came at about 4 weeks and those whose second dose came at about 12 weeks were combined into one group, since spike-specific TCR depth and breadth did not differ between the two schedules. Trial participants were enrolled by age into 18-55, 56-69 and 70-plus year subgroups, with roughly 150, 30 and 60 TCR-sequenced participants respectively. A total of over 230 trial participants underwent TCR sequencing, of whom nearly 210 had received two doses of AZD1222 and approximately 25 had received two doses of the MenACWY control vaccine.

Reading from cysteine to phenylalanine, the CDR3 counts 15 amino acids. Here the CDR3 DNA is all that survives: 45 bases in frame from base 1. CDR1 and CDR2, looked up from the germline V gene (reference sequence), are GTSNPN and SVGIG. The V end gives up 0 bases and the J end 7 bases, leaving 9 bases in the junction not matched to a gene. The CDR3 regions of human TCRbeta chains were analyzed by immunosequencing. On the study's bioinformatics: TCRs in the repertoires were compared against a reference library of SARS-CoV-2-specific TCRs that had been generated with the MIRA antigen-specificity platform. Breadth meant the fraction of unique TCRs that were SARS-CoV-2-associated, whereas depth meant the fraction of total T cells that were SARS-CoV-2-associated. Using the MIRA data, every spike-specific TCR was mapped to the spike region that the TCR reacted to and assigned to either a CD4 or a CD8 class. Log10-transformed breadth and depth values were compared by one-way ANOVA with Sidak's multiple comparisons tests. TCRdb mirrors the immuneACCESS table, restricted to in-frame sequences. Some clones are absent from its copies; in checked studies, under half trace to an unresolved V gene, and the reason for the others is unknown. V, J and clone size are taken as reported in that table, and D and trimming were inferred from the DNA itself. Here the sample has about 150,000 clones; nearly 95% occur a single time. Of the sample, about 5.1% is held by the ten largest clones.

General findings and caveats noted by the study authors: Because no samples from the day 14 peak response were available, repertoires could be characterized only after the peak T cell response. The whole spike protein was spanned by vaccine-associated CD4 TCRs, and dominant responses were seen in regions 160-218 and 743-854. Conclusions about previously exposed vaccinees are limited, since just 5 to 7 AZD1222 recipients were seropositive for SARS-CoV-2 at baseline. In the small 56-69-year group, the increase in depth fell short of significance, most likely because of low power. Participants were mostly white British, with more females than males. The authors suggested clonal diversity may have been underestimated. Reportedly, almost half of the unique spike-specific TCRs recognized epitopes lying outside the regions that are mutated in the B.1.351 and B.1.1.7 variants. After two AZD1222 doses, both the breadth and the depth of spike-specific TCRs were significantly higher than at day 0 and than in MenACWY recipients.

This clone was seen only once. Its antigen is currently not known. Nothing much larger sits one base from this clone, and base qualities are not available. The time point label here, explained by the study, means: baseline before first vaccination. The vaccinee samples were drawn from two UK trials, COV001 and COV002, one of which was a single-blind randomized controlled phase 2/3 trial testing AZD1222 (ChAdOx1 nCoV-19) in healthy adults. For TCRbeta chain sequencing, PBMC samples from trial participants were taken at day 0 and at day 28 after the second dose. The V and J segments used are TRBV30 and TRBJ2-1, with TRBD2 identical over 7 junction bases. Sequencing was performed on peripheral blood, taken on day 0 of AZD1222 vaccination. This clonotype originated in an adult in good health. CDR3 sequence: CAWSVLSGPLNEQFF. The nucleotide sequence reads TGTGCCTGGAGTGTACTTAGCGGGCCCTTAAATGAGCAGTTCTTC.